Listed here are 29 T cell receptor beta chains from one sample, sequenced in a study of blood T cell repertoires in COVID-19. Profiled with immunoSEQ multiplex PCR; TCRdb holds only in-frame clones, not every one. The data hold fewer than 120,000 clones, with 87% observed a single time. Sequenced material: peripheral blood. These TCRs come from a human donor in a cohort sampled during active COVID-19.

The chain couples TRBV3-1 (or the pseudogene TRBV3-2) to TRBJ2-7; a weak D match, TRBD1 (6 bases). The CDR3 totals 19 residues. V was cut by 2 bases and J by 0 bases, with 23 bases left in between. The germline V gene has CDR1 LGHDT and CDR2 YNNKEL (reference sequence). CDR3 DNA: TGTGCCAGCAGCCAACTTGGGGGACACCCGATGGAAAGCTCCTACGAGCAGTACTTC. It specifies CASSQLGGHPMESSYEQYF.

The chain uses TRBV29-1 and TRBJ2-3, with D possibly TRBD2 on 6 matching bases. The germline V gene has CDR1 SQVTM and CDR2 ANQGSEA. Trimming took 6 bases from V and 2 from J, leaving 9 bases between them. The length of the CDR3 is 12 residues. The CDR3 spells CSVSGATDTQYF. CDR3 DNA sequence: TGCAGCGTATCGGGAGCCACAGATACGCAGTATTTT.

The gene calls are TRBV15 and TRBJ1-3; 8 nucleotides match TRBD1. Germline-derived CDR1 and CDR2 are LNHNV and YYDKDF (reference sequence). V lost 4 bases and J lost 0; bases outside the gene matches: 14. The CDR3 has 19 amino acids. The CDR3: CATSTDDPGQGLSGNTIYF. DNA for the CDR3: TGTGCCACCAGCACGGATGATCCTGGACAGGGACTCTCTGGAAACACCATATATTTT.

The chain is built from TRBV19 and TRBJ2-7; D not certain. CDR3 size: 14 residues. From germline, CDR1 is LNHDA and CDR2 SQIVND (reference sequence). V gave up 2 bases and J gave up 5 bases, with 13 bases separating them. CDR3 DNA: TGTGCCAGTAGTATATTCGGAGCTTCGGACGAGCAGTACTTC. This encodes CASSIFGASDEQYF.

The CDR3 sequence is CASSLLGQGINEKLFF. As DNA, the CDR3 is TGTGCCAGCAGTTTACTGGGACAGGGGATTAATGAAAAACTGTTTTTT. The chain recombines TRBV27 with TRBJ1-4, with 10 bases lining up with TRBD1. V shed 2 bases and J 4 bases; nucleotides not matched to a gene: 4. Per the germline V gene, CDR1 is MNHEY and CDR2 is SMNVEV (reference sequence). This CDR3 is 16 amino acids long. The entire variable domain, with the rest obtained from reference TRBV27 and TRBJ1-4, is as follows: EAQVTQNPRYLITVTGKKLTVTCSQNMNHEYMSWYRQDPGLGLRQIYYSMNVEVTDKGDVPEGYKVSRKEKRNFPLILESPSPNQTSLYFCASSLLGQGINEKLFFGSGTQLSVL.

This clone was found a few times. The rearrangement joins TRBV5-8 to TRBJ2-1, with 7 bases that match TRBD1. The CDR3 length is 14 residues. Trimming removed 7 bases from V and 7 bases from J; junction bases left unmatched: 11. The germline V gene encodes CDR1 SGHTS and CDR2 YDEGEE. The CDR3 coding sequence is TGTGCCAGCGCAACGGACAGGTTTATGAATGAGCAGTTCTTC. It specifies CASATDRFMNEQFF.

V and J are TRBV5-4 and TRBJ2-7; 7 nucleotides line up with TRBD1. Trimming at V came to 4 bases and at J to 0 bases, leaving 13 bases not matched to a gene. Germline loops: CDR1 SGHNT, CDR2 YYREEE (reference sequence). The CDR3 extends over 17 amino acids. In nucleotides, the CDR3 is TGTGCCAGCAGCGGCGGTAACAGGGGAGTCATCTCCTACGAGCAGTACTTC. Translating it yields CASSGGNRGVISYEQYF. The full variable domain, completed using reference TRBV5-4 and TRBJ2-7, is ETGVTQSPTHLIKTRGQQVTLRCSSQSGHNTVSWYQQALGQGPQFIFQYYREEENGRGNFPPRFSGLQFPNYSSELNVNALELDDSALYLCASSGGNRGVISYEQYFGPGTRLTVT.

This sequence joins TRBV7-8 and TRBJ1-6, with TRBD1 matching 11 bases. The junction had 9 bases not matched to a gene; V was cut back by 4 bases and J by 10 bases. The CDR3 spans 16 residues. Germline CDR1 and CDR2: SGHVS and FQNEAQ. In DNA, the CDR3 is TGTGCCAGCAGCTCAAGCCCAGGGACAGGGGGATCACCCCTCCACTTT. Translation gives CASSSSPGTGGSPLHF.

Here the CDR3 reads CASSLQGYGDKNIQYF. The CDR3 DNA sequence: TGTGCCAGCAGTTTACAGGGTTACGGTGACAAAAACATTCAGTACTTC. The rearrangement joins TRBV28 to TRBJ2-4, with a tentative D call TRBD1 (5 bases). Germline values: CDR1 MDHEN, CDR2 SYDVKM. The length of the CDR3 is 16 residues. V dropped 2 bases and J dropped 3 bases, with 14 bases sitting between them.

The V and J genes are TRBV6-5 and TRBJ1-6; possible D gene TRBD1, 6 bases. Deletions cut 0 bases from V and 8 bases from J, with 14 bases between. The CDR3 length is 16 residues. Germline V gives CDR1 MNHEY, CDR2 SVGAGI. CDR3 DNA sequence: TGTGCCAGCAGTTACTCCGGCAGGGGATGGGATTCACCCCTCCACTTT. This gives the protein CASSYSGRGWDSPLHF.

V is TRBV2 and J is TRBJ2-1; 7 nucleotides line up with TRBD2. V shed 6 bases, J shed 5 bases, and the junction held 7 bases outside the gene matches. Germline CDR1 and CDR2: SNHLY and FYNNEI. The CDR3 totals 14 residues. The CDR3 here is CASSQRDFNNEQFF. For the CDR3, the DNA is TGTGCCAGCAGCCAGCGGGACTTTAACAATGAGCAGTTCTTC.

The chain has TRBV6-5 and TRBJ1-1, with no clear D. CDR1 is MNHEY and CDR2 is SVGAGI in the germline V gene. This CDR3 is 14 amino acids long. Trimming cost V 0 bases and J 9 bases, with 14 bases left between them. The CDR3 bases are TGTGCCAGCAGTTACTCGAGGGCACGCCGAAAAGCTTTCTTT. It yields the protein CASSYSRARRKAFF.

V and J are TRBV5-4 and TRBJ2-7; 7 bases fit TRBD2. Trimming removed 2 bases from V and 5 bases from J; junction bases left unmatched: 4. Germline V CDR1 and CDR2: SGHNT, YYREEE (reference sequence). This CDR3 region has 13 residues. Here the CDR3 reads CASSFDRGDEQYF. CDR3 DNA: TGTGCCAGCAGCTTTGACCGGGGGGACGAGCAGTACTTC. The full variable domain, in which reference TRBV5-4 and TRBJ2-7 provide the parts outside the CDR3, is ETGVTQSPTHLIKTRGQQVTLRCSSQSGHNTVSWYQQALGQGPQFIFQYYREEENGRGNFPPRFSGLQFPNYSSELNVNALELDDSALYLCASSFDRGDEQYFGPGTRLTVT.

The chain links TRBV29-1 to TRBJ1-2; possible D gene TRBD1, 5 bases. V was shortened by 4 bases and J by 2 bases, with 11 bases between the two germline ends. The germline gives CDR1 SQVTM, CDR2 ANQGSEA. This CDR3 spans 13 amino acids. The CDR3: CSVGEGRNYGYTF. The CDR3 coding sequence is TGCAGCGTTGGGGAGGGGAGAAACTATGGCTACACCTTC.

This clone was seen only once. This chain joins TRBV19 and TRBJ2-3, with 8 bases aligning to TRBD2. The germline CDR1 and CDR2 sequences are LNHDA and SQIVND (reference sequence). V lost 4 bases, J lost 5 bases, and 14 bases stayed unmatched. The CDR3 consists of 17 residues. Here the CDR3 reads CASSRGSGRGDGDTQYF. CDR3 DNA sequence: TGTGCCAGTAGTAGGGGTAGCGGGCGGGGGGACGGAGATACGCAGTATTTT.

The chain has TRBV7-9 and TRBJ1-5; 8 bases align to TRBD1. The V gene's germline CDR1 is SEHNR and CDR2 FQNEAQ (reference sequence). This CDR3 is 17 amino acids long. V was pared by 1 base and J by 3 bases, with 8 bases of the junction left unmatched. CDR3 sequence: CASSLDTGTGDNQPQHF. CDR3 coding DNA: TGTGCCAGCAGCTTAGATACCGGGACAGGCGACAATCAGCCCCAGCATTTT.

This chain uses TRBV27 with TRBJ2-1, with TRBD2 matching over 14 bases. This CDR3 comprises 16 residues. J was trimmed by 4 bases and V by 6 bases; bases with no gene match: 5. The V gene's germline CDR1 is MNHEY and CDR2 SMNVEV (reference sequence). The CDR3 coding sequence is TGTGCCAGCAGGATGACTAGCGGGGGGGCATACAATGAGCAGTTCTTC. Encoded protein: CASRMTSGGAYNEQFF.

This chain links TRBV6-5 with TRBJ1-6, with TRBD1 identical over 7 bases. The trim removed 10 bases at V and 7 bases at J, leaving 4 bases unmatched. CDR1 is MNHEY and CDR2 is SVGAGI in the germline V gene. The CDR3 spans 12 residues. DNA of the CDR3: TGTGCCATCCGGACAGGAAATTCACCCCTCCACTTT. This sequence encodes CAIRTGNSPLHF.

The chain carries TRBV6-5 and TRBJ1-2; 7 bases match TRBD1. The junction had 7 bases not matched to a gene; V was cut back by 6 bases and J by 0 bases. This CDR3 has 15 amino acids. The V gene's germline CDR1 is MNHEY and CDR2 SVGAGI. CDR3: CASRAPGGANYGYTF. The CDR3 DNA reads as TGTGCCAGCAGAGCACCAGGGGGAGCTAACTATGGCTACACCTTC.

This chain uses TRBV30 with TRBJ1-2, with D uncertain. CDR1 is GTSNPN and CDR2 is SVGIG in the germline V gene (reference sequence). CDR3 size: 12 residues. The V gene lost 8 bases and the J gene lost 2 bases, with 12 bases spanning the gap. CDR3 amino acids: CAGTLENYGYTF. The CDR3 DNA is TGTGCCGGCACACTGGAGAACTATGGCTACACCTTC.

This clone was found once. This chain's CDR3 is CASSLGLAVITETQYF. The CDR3 coding sequence is TGTGCCAGCAGCTTGGGACTAGCGGTAATCACTGAGACCCAGTACTTC. This rearrangement joins TRBV5-8 to TRBJ2-5; the match to TRBD2 covers 9 bases. The CDR3 loop spans 16 amino acids. The V gene end was trimmed by 0 bases and the J gene end by 5 bases; junction bases not matched to a gene: 8. CDR1 is SGHTS and CDR2 is YDEGEE in the germline V gene.

The chain uses TRBV10-1 and TRBJ1-1; 7 nucleotides agree with TRBD1. The junction had 18 bases not matched to a gene; V was cut back by 5 bases and J by 3 bases. The CDR3 loop spans 18 amino acids. Germline CDR1 WNHNN, CDR2 SYGVQD (reference sequence). CDR3 coding DNA: TGCGCCAGCAGTAACAGGGGCCGTCACACCCGAAAGGACACTGAAGCTTTCTTT. Translated: CASSNRGRHTRKDTEAFF.

The V and J genes are TRBV27 and TRBJ2-7; D is uncertain. This CDR3 spans 13 amino acids. Germline V gene data show CDR1 as MNHEY and CDR2 as SMNVEV (reference sequence). Trimming removed 6 bases from V and 4 bases from J, with 13 bases in between. CDR3 bases: TGTGCCAGCAGACCATCGGGTGGATACGAGCAGTACTTC. This encodes CASRPSGGYEQYF.

With regard to this clone: This CDR3 is also generated by other DNA sequences in the sample. The rearrangement uses TRBV3-1 (or the pseudogene TRBV3-2) and TRBJ1-1, with a tentative D call TRBD1 (5 bases). Trimming pared 3 bases from V and 1 base from J, leaving 9 bases between. Germline assignment: CDR1 LGHDT and CDR2 YNNKEL (reference sequence). The CDR3 has 14 residues. The CDR3 DNA follows: TGTGCCAGCAGCCAGGGGCAAGGGAACACTGAAGCTTTCTTT. Translating gives CASSQGQGNTEAFF.

This clone was observed a single time. The gene calls are TRBV5-6 and TRBJ2-5; tentative D call: TRBD2 (5 bases). Germline V CDR1 and CDR2: SGHDT, YYEEEE. Trimming took 0 bases from V and 4 from J, leaving 19 bases between them. The CDR3 is 17 residues long. This chain's CDR3 is CASSLDPQTRGVETQYF. CDR3 DNA sequence: TGTGCCAGCAGCTTGGATCCCCAAACCCGGGGAGTAGAGACCCAGTACTTC. The full variable domain, in which reference TRBV5-6 and TRBJ2-5 provide the parts outside the CDR3, is DAGVTQSPTHLIKTRGQQVTLRCSPKSGHDTVSWYQQALGQGPQFIFQYYEEEERQRGNFPDRFSGHQFPNYSSELNVNALLLGDSALYLCASSLDPQTRGVETQYFGPGTRLLVL.

CDR3 loop: CASGGAHEDNSPLHF. The CDR3 region has the DNA TGTGCCAGTGGGGGGGCGCACGAAGATAATTCACCCCTCCACTTT. V usage is TRBV19 and J usage is TRBJ1-6; weak D call: TRBD1 (6 bases). This CDR3 comprises 15 residues. Trimming pared 8 bases from V and 5 bases from J, leaving 16 bases between. From germline, CDR1 is LNHDA and CDR2 SQIVND (reference sequence).

This rearrangement joins TRBV12-1 to TRBJ2-6; the table names TRBD1, a call not compared with the DNA. TRBV12-1 is a pseudogene. This CDR3 is 17 amino acids long. In nucleotides, the CDR3 is TGTGCCAGCAGCTTACGGACAGGGAAACTTGGGGCCAACGTCCTGACTTTC. This codes for CASSLRTGKLGANVLTF.

The chain couples TRBV6-5 to TRBJ1-4, with D tentatively TRBD1 (6 bases). Germline V CDR1 and CDR2: MNHEY, SVGAGI. V was shortened by 6 bases and J by 7 bases, with 18 bases between the two germline ends. This CDR3 spans 15 amino acids. The CDR3 spells CASSPTGGRGEKLFF. The DNA of the CDR3 is TGTGCCAGCAGCCCCACGGGGGGGCGTGGTGAAAAACTGTTTTTT.

The rearrangement joins TRBV5-1 to TRBJ1-2; 10 bases match TRBD1. The CDR3 loop spans 14 amino acids. From germline, CDR1 is SGHRS and CDR2 YFSETQ. With 4 bases clipped from V and 8 bases from J, the junction kept 8 bases outside the gene matches. The CDR3 coding sequence is TGCGCCAGCAGCACCGGGACAGGGGTTTACGGCTACACCTTC. This translates into CASSTGTGVYGYTF.